The rows below give T cell receptor beta chains drawn from one sample of a study of regulatory and conventional T cells in RAG deficiency. This table comes from immunoSEQ multiplex PCR, and its TCRdb copy is limited to in-frame clones, with some not included. Of some 30,000 clones in the sample, approximately 90% were seen once. The same sample was also studied in work on regulatory T cells.

Material for sequencing was CD8+ T cells sorted from blood. These receptor sequences come from a human donor in good health. CDR3s include the opening cysteine and the closing phenylalanine or tryptophan. D genes are given only for firm matches. Rows may omit the clone size; those that give it use once, few, many or a size class.

d_call: TRBD2; j_call: TRBJ2-7; v_call: TRBV15; clone_size: NA; cdr3_aa: CATSRETSGSSEQYF; cdr3_nt: TGTGCCACCAGCAGAGAGACTAGCGGGTCCTCTGAGCAGTACTTC
d_call: NA; j_call: TRBJ1-1; v_call: TRBV19; clone_size: NA; cdr3_aa: CASSIDVRGTEAFF; cdr3_nt: TGTGCCAGTAGTATAGATGTCCGGGGCACTGAAGCTTTCTTT
d_call: NA; j_call: TRBJ1-1; v_call: TRBV4-1; clone_size: NA; cdr3_aa: CASSEGGLGTEAFF; cdr3_nt: TGCGCCAGCAGCGAAGGGGGGCTGGGGACTGAAGCTTTCTTT
d_call: NA; j_call: TRBJ2-7; v_call: TRBV6-1; clone_size: NA; cdr3_aa: CASSGGSYEQYF; cdr3_nt: TGTGCCAGCAGTGGGGGCAGCTACGAGCAGTACTTC
d_call: TRBD1; j_call: TRBJ2-1; v_call: TRBV7-9; clone_size: NA; cdr3_aa: CASSSEGTGLYNEQFF; cdr3_nt: TGTGCCAGCAGCTCCGAGGGGACAGGGCTCTACAATGAGCAGTTCTTC
d_call: NA; j_call: TRBJ2-3; v_call: TRBV5-1; clone_size: NA; cdr3_aa: CASSLARDFTDTQYF; cdr3_nt: TGCGCCAGCAGCTTGGCCCGGGACTTCACCGATACGCAGTATTTT
d_call: NA; j_call: TRBJ1-2; v_call: TRBV7-3; clone_size: once; cdr3_aa: CASSSTGLDGYTF; cdr3_nt: TGTGCCAGCAGCTCAACAGGGCTCGATGGCTACACCTTC
d_call: TRBD2; j_call: TRBJ2-7; v_call: TRBV11-2; clone_size: NA; cdr3_aa: CASSRLAGVSYEQYF; cdr3_nt: TGTGCCAGCAGCCGACTAGCGGGAGTCTCCTACGAGCAGTACTTC
d_call: TRBD1; j_call: TRBJ1-1; v_call: TRBV7-9; clone_size: NA; cdr3_aa: CASSKTDRGKLNTEAFF; cdr3_nt: TGTGCCAGCAGCAAAACGGACAGGGGAAAATTGAACACTGAAGCTTTCTTT
d_call: TRBD2; j_call: TRBJ2-7; v_call: TRBV4-1; clone_size: NA; cdr3_aa: CATRPISGGRYEQYF; cdr3_nt: TGCGCCACCCGCCCGATTAGCGGGGGGCGGTACGAGCAGTACTTC
d_call: TRBD1; j_call: TRBJ2-7; v_call: TRBV7-6; clone_size: NA; cdr3_aa: CASSLAIGSGQANYEQYF; cdr3_nt: TGTGCCAGCAGCTTAGCAATCGGGTCGGGACAGGCAAACTACGAGCAGTATTTC
d_call: NA; j_call: TRBJ1-1; v_call: TRBV4-2; clone_size: NA; cdr3_aa: CASSQDSRVNTEAFF; cdr3_nt: TGTGCCAGCAGCCAAGATTCCAGAGTGAACACTGAAGCTTTCTTT
d_call: TRBD1; j_call: TRBJ2-5; v_call: TRBV7-9; clone_size: NA; cdr3_aa: CASSSPGQGAGEQYF; cdr3_nt: TGTGCCAGCAGCTCACCGGGACAGGGGGCTGGTGAGCAGTACTTC
d_call: TRBD1; j_call: TRBJ2-6; v_call: TRBV5-4; clone_size: NA; cdr3_aa: CASTTEPGRGPGANVLTF; cdr3_nt: TGTGCCAGCACCACCGAACCGGGCAGGGGGCCTGGGGCCAACGTCCTGACTTTC
d_call: TRBD1; j_call: TRBJ1-1; v_call: TRBV6-1; clone_size: NA; cdr3_aa: CASSVGTGNTEAFF; cdr3_nt: TGTGCCAGCAGTGTCGGGACAGGGAACACTGAAGCTTTCTTT
d_call: NA; j_call: TRBJ1-5; v_call: TRBV4-1; clone_size: NA; cdr3_aa: CASSQDPDQGQRIYSNQPQHF; cdr3_nt: TGCGCCAGCAGCCAAGATCCAGACCAAGGACAGAGAATCTATAGCAATCAGCCCCAGCATTTT
d_call: NA; j_call: TRBJ1-5; v_call: TRBV14; clone_size: NA; cdr3_aa: CASSTSGNQPQHF; cdr3_nt: TGTGCCAGCAGCACCTCGGGCAATCAGCCCCAGCATTTT
d_call: TRBD1; j_call: TRBJ1-5; v_call: TRBV5-6; clone_size: NA; cdr3_aa: CASSPGQVNQPQHF; cdr3_nt: TGTGCCAGCAGCCCGGGACAGGTCAATCAGCCCCAGCATTTT
d_call: NA; j_call: TRBJ1-5; v_call: TRBV7-2; clone_size: once; cdr3_aa: CASSLPGRSNQPQHF; cdr3_nt: TGTGCCAGCAGCTTACCGGGCCGTAGCAATCAGCCCCAGCATTTT
d_call: NA; j_call: TRBJ1-1; v_call: TRBV9; clone_size: NA; cdr3_aa: CASSYRAQGTEAFF; cdr3_nt: TGTGCCAGCAGCTACAGGGCGCAGGGCACTGAAGCTTTCTTT
d_call: TRBD2; j_call: TRBJ2-7; v_call: TRBV27; clone_size: NA; cdr3_aa: CASSFLDTSGSRYEQYF; cdr3_nt: TGTGCCAGCAGTTTCCTGGATACTAGCGGGAGTCGCTACGAGCAGTACTTC
d_call: TRBD2; j_call: TRBJ2-1; v_call: TRBV7-9; clone_size: NA; cdr3_aa: CASRKTLLAGVHEQFF; cdr3_nt: TGTGCCAGCAGAAAGACATTACTAGCGGGAGTACATGAGCAGTTCTTC
d_call: TRBD2; j_call: TRBJ2-3; v_call: TRBV5-1; clone_size: NA; cdr3_aa: CASSFSAGFSTDTQYF; cdr3_nt: TGCGCCAGCAGCTTCTCAGCGGGGTTTAGCACAGATACGCAGTATTTT
d_call: TRBD1; j_call: TRBJ2-7; v_call: TRBV7-2; clone_size: few; cdr3_aa: CASSSPGQGTYEQYF; cdr3_nt: TGTGCCAGCAGCAGCCCGGGACAGGGAACCTACGAGCAGTACTTC
d_call: NA; j_call: TRBJ1-5; v_call: TRBV28; clone_size: NA; cdr3_aa: CASNRGNQPQHF; cdr3_nt: TGTGCCAGCAATAGAGGGAATCAGCCCCAGCATTTT
d_call: TRBD1; j_call: TRBJ2-7; v_call: TRBV9; clone_size: NA; cdr3_aa: CASSEGLQGATYEQYF; cdr3_nt: TGTGCCAGCAGCGAAGGTTTACAGGGGGCCACCTACGAGCAGTACTTC
d_call: NA; j_call: TRBJ2-7; v_call: TRBV28; clone_size: NA; cdr3_aa: CASTNRPYEQYF; cdr3_nt: TGTGCCAGCACCAACCGACCCTACGAGCAGTACTTC
d_call: NA; j_call: TRBJ2-1; v_call: TRBV6-1; clone_size: NA; cdr3_aa: CASSSNTGYGEQFF; cdr3_nt: TGTGCCAGCAGTTCCAACACAGGGTATGGTGAGCAGTTCTTC
d_call: NA; j_call: TRBJ1-1; v_call: TRBV6-1; clone_size: NA; cdr3_aa: CASSGLQGRTEAFF; cdr3_nt: TGTGCCAGCAGTGGACTACAGGGAAGGACTGAAGCTTTCTTT
d_call: NA; j_call: TRBJ1-5; v_call: TRBV6-1; clone_size: NA; cdr3_aa: CASRNREGNQPQHF; cdr3_nt: TGTGCCAGCAGGAACAGGGAAGGCAATCAGCCCCAGCATTTT
d_call: NA; j_call: TRBJ2-2; v_call: TRBV5-1; clone_size: NA; cdr3_aa: CASSLVVDGTGELFF; cdr3_nt: TGCGCCAGCAGCTTGGTGGTAGATGGGACCGGGGAGCTGTTTTTT
d_call: TRBD2; j_call: TRBJ2-3; v_call: TRBV27; clone_size: NA; cdr3_aa: CASSLLASGDPHGQYF; cdr3_nt: TGTGCCAGCAGTTTGTTGGCTAGCGGGGACCCCCATGGGCAGTATTTT
d_call: NA; j_call: TRBJ2-7; v_call: TRBV7-3; clone_size: NA; cdr3_aa: CASSQVRTDEQYF; cdr3_nt: TGTGCCAGCAGCCAGGTCCGCACGGACGAGCAGTACTTC
d_call: NA; j_call: TRBJ1-5; v_call: TRBV6-5; clone_size: NA; cdr3_aa: CASRNGVNQPQHF; cdr3_nt: TGTGCCAGCAGAAACGGGGTAAATCAGCCCCAGCATTTT
d_call: TRBD1; j_call: TRBJ1-1; v_call: TRBV25-1; clone_size: NA; cdr3_aa: CASSSTGAAFF; cdr3_nt: TGTGCCAGCAGTAGCACAGGGGCAGCTTTCTTT
d_call: NA; j_call: TRBJ2-7; v_call: TRBV28; clone_size: NA; cdr3_aa: CASSSPTGPLF; cdr3_nt: TGTGCCAGCAGTTCCCCGACAGGCCCCTTATTC
d_call: TRBD1; j_call: TRBJ2-1; v_call: TRBV13; clone_size: NA; cdr3_aa: CASSTGTGTEEQFF; cdr3_nt: TGTGCCAGCAGCACCGGGACAGGGACGGAGGAGCAGTTCTTC
d_call: NA; j_call: TRBJ2-1; v_call: TRBV2; clone_size: NA; cdr3_aa: CASSVLSTINEQFF; cdr3_nt: TGTGCCAGCAGTGTTCTTTCGACTATCAATGAGCAGTTCTTC
d_call: NA; j_call: TRBJ2-7; v_call: TRBV27; clone_size: NA; cdr3_aa: CASSWGPPVKEQYF; cdr3_nt: TGTGCCAGCAGTTGGGGGCCTCCGGTTAAGGAGCAGTACTTC
d_call: NA; j_call: TRBJ2-6; v_call: TRBV6-1; clone_size: NA; cdr3_aa: CASSGRIAPSGANVLTF; cdr3_nt: TGTGCCAGCAGTGGCCGCATTGCCCCCTCAGGGGCCAACGTCCTGACTTTC
d_call: NA; j_call: TRBJ1-1; v_call: TRBV12-5; clone_size: NA; cdr3_aa: CASGLGSGGLIYVTEAFF; cdr3_nt: TGTGCTAGTGGTTTGGGGAGTGGGGGGTTGATTTATGTTACTGAAGCTTTCTTT
d_call: NA; j_call: TRBJ1-3; v_call: TRBV30; clone_size: NA; cdr3_aa: CAWSVQRGNTIYF; cdr3_nt: TGTGCCTGGAGTGTTCAACGGGGAAACACCATATATTTT
d_call: NA; j_call: TRBJ1-5; v_call: TRBV28; clone_size: NA; cdr3_aa: CASSFRGRQPQHF; cdr3_nt: TGTGCCAGCAGTTTCCGGGGGCGACAGCCCCAGCATTTT
d_call: NA; j_call: TRBJ2-7; v_call: TRBV5-5; clone_size: NA; cdr3_aa: CASSDTGRYYEQYF; cdr3_nt: TGTGCCAGCAGCGATACAGGGCGATACTACGAGCAGTACTTC
d_call: NA; j_call: TRBJ1-1; v_call: TRBV6-1; clone_size: NA; cdr3_aa: CASSERGSGEAFF; cdr3_nt: TGTGCCAGCAGTGAAAGGGGAAGCGGTGAAGCTTTCTTT
d_call: TRBD2; j_call: TRBJ2-1; v_call: TRBV19; clone_size: NA; cdr3_aa: CATETSGSSYNEQFF; cdr3_nt: TGTGCCACTGAGACTAGCGGGAGCTCCTACAATGAGCAGTTCTTC
d_call: NA; j_call: TRBJ2-7; v_call: TRBV2; clone_size: NA; cdr3_aa: CASRERVGDSYEQYF; cdr3_nt: TGTGCCAGCAGGGAGCGGGTTGGAGACTCCTACGAGCAGTACTTC
d_call: NA; j_call: TRBJ2-2; v_call: TRBV28; clone_size: NA; cdr3_aa: CASRLGRSTNTGELFF; cdr3_nt: TGTGCCAGCAGACTAGGAAGGTCAACCAACACCGGGGAGCTGTTTTTT
d_call: NA; j_call: TRBJ1-2; v_call: TRBV16; clone_size: NA; cdr3_aa: CASSQGSGLGYTF; cdr3_nt: TGTGCCAGCAGCCAAGGTTCGGGACTGGGCTACACCTTC
d_call: NA; j_call: TRBJ2-3; v_call: TRBV7-9; clone_size: NA; cdr3_aa: CASSLAAGTAVTQYF; cdr3_nt: TGTGCCAGCAGCTTAGCGGCGGGGACCGCGGTTACGCAGTATTTT
d_call: TRBD1; j_call: TRBJ1-2; v_call: TRBV2; clone_size: NA; cdr3_aa: CASRGQGEGYTF; cdr3_nt: TGTGCCAGCAGAGGACAGGGGGAAGGCTACACCTTC
d_call: NA; j_call: TRBJ2-7; v_call: TRBV30; clone_size: NA; cdr3_aa: CAWSPGGYEQYF; cdr3_nt: TGTGCCTGGAGTCCAGGGGGGTACGAGCAGTACTTC
d_call: NA; j_call: TRBJ2-7; v_call: TRBV7-2; clone_size: NA; cdr3_aa: CASSSRRTGIYEQYF; cdr3_nt: TGTGCCAGCAGCTCCCGGCGGACGGGCATCTACGAGCAGTACTTC
d_call: NA; j_call: TRBJ1-1; v_call: TRBV10-3; clone_size: NA; cdr3_aa: CAISEQGRWDTEAFF; cdr3_nt: TGTGCCATCAGTGAGCAGGGGCGCTGGGACACTGAAGCTTTCTTT